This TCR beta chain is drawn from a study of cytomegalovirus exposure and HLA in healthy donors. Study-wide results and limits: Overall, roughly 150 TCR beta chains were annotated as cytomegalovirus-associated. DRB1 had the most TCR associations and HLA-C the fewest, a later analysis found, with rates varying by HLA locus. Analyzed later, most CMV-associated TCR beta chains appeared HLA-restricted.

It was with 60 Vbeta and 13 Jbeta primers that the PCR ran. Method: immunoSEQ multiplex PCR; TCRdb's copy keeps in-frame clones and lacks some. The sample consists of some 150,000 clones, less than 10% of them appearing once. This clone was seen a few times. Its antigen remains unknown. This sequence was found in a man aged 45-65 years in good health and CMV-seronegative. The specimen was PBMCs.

DNA for the CDR3: TGTGCCAGCAGCCCCTATAAGCGGGCCTCCTACAATGAGCAGTTCTTC. Translated, it gives CASSPYKRASYNEQFF. The V and J genes are TRBV7-9 and TRBJ2-1; tentatively, D is TRBD2 (6 bases). Trimming removed 5 bases from V and 0 bases from J, with 14 bases in between. This CDR3 contains 16 residues. The germline CDR1 and CDR2 sequences are SEHNR and FQNEAQ (reference sequence).